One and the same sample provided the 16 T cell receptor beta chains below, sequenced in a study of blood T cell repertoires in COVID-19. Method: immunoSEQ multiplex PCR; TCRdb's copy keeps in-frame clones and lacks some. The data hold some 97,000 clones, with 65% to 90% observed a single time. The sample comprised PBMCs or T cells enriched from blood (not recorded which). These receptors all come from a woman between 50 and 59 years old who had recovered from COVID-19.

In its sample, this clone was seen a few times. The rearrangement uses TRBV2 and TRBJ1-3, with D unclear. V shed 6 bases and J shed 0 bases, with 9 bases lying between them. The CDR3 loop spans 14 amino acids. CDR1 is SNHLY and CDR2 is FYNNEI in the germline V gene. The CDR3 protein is CASSLGSSGNTIYF. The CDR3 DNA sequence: TGTGCCAGCAGCCTCGGGTCCTCTGGAAACACCATATATTTT.

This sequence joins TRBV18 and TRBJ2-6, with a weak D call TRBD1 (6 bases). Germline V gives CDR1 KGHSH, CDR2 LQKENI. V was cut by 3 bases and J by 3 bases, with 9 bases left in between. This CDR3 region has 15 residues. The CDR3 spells CASSPNRVGANVLTF. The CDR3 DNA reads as TGTGCCAGCTCACCGAACAGGGTTGGGGCCAACGTCCTGACTTTC. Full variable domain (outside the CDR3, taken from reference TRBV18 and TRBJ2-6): NAGVMQNPRHLVRRRGQEARLRCSPMKGHSHVYWYRQLPEEGLKFMVYLQKENIIDESGMPKERFSAEFPKEGPSILRIQQVVRGDSAAYFCASSPNRVGANVLTFGAGSRLTVL.

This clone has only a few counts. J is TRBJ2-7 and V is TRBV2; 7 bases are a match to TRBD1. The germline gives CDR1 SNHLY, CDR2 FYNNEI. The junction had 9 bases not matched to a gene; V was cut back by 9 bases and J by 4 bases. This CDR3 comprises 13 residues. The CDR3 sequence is CASLPDRKYEQYF. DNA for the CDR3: TGTGCCAGTCTACCGGACAGGAAATACGAGCAGTACTTC.

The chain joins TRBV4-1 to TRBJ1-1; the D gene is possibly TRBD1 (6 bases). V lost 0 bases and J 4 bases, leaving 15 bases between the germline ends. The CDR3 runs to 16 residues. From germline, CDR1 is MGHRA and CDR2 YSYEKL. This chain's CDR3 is CASSQEWTVGSTEAFF. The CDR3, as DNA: TGCGCCAGCAGCCAAGAATGGACAGTAGGTTCCACTGAAGCTTTCTTT.

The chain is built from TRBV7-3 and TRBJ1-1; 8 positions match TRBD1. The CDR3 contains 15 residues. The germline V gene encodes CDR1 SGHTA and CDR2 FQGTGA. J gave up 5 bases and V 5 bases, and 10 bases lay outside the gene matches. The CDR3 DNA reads TGTGCCAGCAGCCAGGACAGGGATGTGAGGACTGAAGCTTTCTTT. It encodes CASSQDRDVRTEAFF. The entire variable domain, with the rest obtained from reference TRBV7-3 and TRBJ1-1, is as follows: GAGVSQTPSNKVTEKGKYVELRCDPISGHTALYWYRQSLGQGPEFLIYFQGTGAADDSGLPNDRFFAVRPEGSVSTLKIQRTERGDSAVYLCASSQDRDVRTEAFFGQGTRLTVV.

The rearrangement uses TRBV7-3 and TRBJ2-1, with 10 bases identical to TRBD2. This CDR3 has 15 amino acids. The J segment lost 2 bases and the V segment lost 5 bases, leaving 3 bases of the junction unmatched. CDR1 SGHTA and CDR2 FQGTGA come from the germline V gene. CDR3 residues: CASSQTSGAYNEQFF. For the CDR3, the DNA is TGTGCCAGCAGCCAAACTAGCGGGGCCTACAATGAGCAGTTCTTC.

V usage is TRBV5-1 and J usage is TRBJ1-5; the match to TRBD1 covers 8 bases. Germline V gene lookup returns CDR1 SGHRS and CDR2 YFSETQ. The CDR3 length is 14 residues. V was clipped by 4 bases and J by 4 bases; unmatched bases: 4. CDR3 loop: CASSTGGQNQPQHF. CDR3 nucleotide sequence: TGCGCCAGCAGCACAGGGGGTCAGAATCAGCCCCAGCATTTT.

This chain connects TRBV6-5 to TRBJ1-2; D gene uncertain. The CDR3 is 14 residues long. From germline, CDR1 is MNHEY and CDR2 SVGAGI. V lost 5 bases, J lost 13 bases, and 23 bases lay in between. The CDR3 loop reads CASSRPESRISFTF. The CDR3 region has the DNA TGTGCCAGCAGTAGGCCCGAGTCGCGGATATCTTTCACCTTC.

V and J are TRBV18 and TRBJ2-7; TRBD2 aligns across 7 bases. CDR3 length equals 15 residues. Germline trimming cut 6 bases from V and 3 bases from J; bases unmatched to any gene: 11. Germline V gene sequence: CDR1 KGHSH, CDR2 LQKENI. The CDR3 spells CASSPAPRGDYEQYF. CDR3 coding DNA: TGTGCCAGCTCCCCTGCCCCCCGGGGGGACTACGAGCAGTACTTC.

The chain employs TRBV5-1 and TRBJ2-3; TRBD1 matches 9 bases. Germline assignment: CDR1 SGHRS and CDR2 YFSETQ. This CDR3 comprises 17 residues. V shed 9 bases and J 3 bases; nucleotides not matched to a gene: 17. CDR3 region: CAIHASLGTGLTDTQYF. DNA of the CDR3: TGCGCCATCCACGCCTCCCTCGGGACAGGGCTAACAGATACGCAGTATTTT.

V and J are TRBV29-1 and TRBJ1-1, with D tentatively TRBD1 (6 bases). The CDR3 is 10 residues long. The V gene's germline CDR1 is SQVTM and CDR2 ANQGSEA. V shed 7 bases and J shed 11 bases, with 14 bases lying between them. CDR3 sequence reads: CSANRVGAFF. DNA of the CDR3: TGCAGCGCTAACAGGGTTGGGGCTTTCTTT.

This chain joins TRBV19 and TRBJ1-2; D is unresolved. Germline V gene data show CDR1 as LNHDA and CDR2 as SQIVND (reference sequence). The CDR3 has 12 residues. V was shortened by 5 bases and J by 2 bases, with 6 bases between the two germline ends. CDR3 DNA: TGTGCCAGTAGTTCAGTAAACTATGGCTACACCTTC. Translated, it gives CASSSVNYGYTF.

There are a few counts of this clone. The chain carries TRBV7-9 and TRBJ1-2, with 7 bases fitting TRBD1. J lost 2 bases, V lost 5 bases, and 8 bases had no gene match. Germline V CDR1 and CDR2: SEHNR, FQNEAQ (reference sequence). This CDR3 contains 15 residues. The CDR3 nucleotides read TGTGCCAGCAGCCCCCAGACAGGGATCAACTATGGCTACACCTTC. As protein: CASSPQTGINYGYTF.

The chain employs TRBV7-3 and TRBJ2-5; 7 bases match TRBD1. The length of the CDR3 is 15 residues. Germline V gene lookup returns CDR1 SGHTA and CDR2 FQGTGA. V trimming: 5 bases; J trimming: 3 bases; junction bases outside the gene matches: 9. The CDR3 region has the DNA TGTGCCAGCAGCGCCATCACCGGGACAGAAGAGACCCAGTACTTC. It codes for CASSAITGTEETQYF.

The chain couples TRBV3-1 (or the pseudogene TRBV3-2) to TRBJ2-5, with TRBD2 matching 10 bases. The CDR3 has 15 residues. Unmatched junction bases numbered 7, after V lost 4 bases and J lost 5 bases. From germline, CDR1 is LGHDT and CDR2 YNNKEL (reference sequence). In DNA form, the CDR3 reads TGTGCCAGCAGCCCAGCGGGGGGGCCGCGGGAGACCCAGTACTTC. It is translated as CASSPAGGPRETQYF.

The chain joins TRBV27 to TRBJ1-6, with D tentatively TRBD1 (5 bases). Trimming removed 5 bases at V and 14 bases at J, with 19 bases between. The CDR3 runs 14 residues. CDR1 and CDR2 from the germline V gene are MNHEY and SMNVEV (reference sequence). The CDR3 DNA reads TGTGCCAGCAGTCCCTCGACAGACCATTGGACCCTCCACTTT. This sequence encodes CASSPSTDHWTLHF.